This TCR beta chain was recovered during a study of CD8 T cells in ankylosing spondylitis. General study results and limits: Clones tied to disease were said to be significantly enriched in matched ankylosing spondylitis synovial fluid. For ankylosing spondylitis blood, a TCR beta motif of under 10 highly homologous variants appeared characteristic. Clones linked with disease were CD8+ and fairly uncommon in the peripheral blood. Reports of some motif variants in reactive arthritis synovial fluid and blood predate this one.

This clonotype came up a few times. Its antigen remains unidentified. TCRdb re-called the 5' RACE reads with MiXCR, one entry per CDR3 protein. The table lists 250,000 to 350,000 distinct CDR3 sequences, 20% of them singletons. The sequenced sample consisted of blood, either unsorted or a sorted T cell fraction (not recorded which). The receptor was isolated from a male donor with ankylosing spondylitis or in good health (not recorded which).

CDR3 coding DNA: TGTGCCAGCAGCTTAAAAACTAGCGGCCCGAACACCGGGGAGCTGTTTTTT. It translates to CASSLKTSGPNTGELFF. This chain joins TRBV7-8 and TRBJ2-2, with 8 nucleotides matching TRBD2. V gave up 2 bases and J gave up 0 bases; unmatched junction bases: 5. Germline CDR1 SGHVS, CDR2 FQNEAQ. CDR3 size: 17 residues.